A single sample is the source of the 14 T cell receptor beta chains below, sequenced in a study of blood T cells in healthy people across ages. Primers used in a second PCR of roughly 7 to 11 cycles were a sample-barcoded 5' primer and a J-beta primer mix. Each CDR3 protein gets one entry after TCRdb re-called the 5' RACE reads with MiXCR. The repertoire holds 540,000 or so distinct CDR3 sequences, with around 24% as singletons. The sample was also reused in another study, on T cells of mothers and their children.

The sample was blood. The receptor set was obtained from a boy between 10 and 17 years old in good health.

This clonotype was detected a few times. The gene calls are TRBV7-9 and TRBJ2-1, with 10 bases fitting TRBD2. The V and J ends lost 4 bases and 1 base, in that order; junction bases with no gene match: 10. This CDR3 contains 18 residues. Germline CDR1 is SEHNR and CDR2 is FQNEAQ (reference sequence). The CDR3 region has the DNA TGTGCCAGCAGCTCTGGACTAGCGGCGTTTACATCCTACAATGAGCAGTTCTTC. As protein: CASSSGLAAFTSYNEQFF.

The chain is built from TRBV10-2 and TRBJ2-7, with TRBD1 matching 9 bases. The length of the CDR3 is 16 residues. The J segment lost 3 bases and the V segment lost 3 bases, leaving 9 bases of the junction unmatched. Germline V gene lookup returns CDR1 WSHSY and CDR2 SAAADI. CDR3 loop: CASSDVPGQGNYEQYF. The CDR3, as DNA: TGCGCCAGCAGTGACGTACCGGGACAGGGAAACTACGAGCAGTACTTC.

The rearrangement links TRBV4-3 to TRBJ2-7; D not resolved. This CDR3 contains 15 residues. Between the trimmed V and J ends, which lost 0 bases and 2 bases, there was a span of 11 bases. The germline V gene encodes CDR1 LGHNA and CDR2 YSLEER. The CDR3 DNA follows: TGCGCCAGCAGCCAAGAGCGCACAGAGGCCTACGAGCAGTACTTC. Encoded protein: CASSQERTEAYEQYF.

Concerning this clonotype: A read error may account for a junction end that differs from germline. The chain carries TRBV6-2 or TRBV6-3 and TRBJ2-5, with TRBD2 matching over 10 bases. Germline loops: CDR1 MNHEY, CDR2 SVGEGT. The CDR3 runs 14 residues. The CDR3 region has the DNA TGTGCCGGCAGGACTAGCGGCTTTAGAGAGACCCAGTACTTC. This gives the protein CAGRTSGFRETQYF.

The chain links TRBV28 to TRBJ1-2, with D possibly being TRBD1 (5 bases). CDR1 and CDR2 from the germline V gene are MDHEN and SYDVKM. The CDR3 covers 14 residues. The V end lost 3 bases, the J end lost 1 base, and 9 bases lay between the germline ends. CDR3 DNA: TGTGCCAGCAGTTTCAGGACACTTAACTATGGCTACACCTTC. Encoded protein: CASSFRTLNYGYTF.

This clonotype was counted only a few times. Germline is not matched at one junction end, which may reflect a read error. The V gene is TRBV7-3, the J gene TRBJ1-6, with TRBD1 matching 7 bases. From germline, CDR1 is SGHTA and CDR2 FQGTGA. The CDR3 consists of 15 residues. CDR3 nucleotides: TGTGCCGGCAGCTTAAACCAGGGGGATAATTCACCCCTCCACTTT. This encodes CAGSLNQGDNSPLHF.

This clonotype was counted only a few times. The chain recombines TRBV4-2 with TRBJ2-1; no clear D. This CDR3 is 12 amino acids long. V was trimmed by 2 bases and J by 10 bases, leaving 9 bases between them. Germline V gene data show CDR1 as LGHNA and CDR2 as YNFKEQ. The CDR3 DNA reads TGTGCCAGCAGCCAAAAGGACCGAGAGCAGTTCTTC. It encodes CASSQKDREQFF.

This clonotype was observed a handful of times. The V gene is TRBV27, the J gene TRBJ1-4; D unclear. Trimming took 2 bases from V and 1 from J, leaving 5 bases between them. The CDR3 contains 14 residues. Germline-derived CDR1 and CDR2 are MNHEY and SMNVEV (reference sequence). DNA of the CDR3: TGTGCCAGCAGTTTACTAGGAACTAATGAAAAACTGTTTTTT. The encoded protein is CASSLLGTNEKLFF.

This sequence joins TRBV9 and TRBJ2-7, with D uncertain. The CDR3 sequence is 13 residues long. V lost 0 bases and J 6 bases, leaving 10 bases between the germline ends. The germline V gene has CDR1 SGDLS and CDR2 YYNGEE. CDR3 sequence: CASSVGANSEQYF. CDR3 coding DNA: TGTGCCAGCAGCGTAGGCGCCAACTCCGAGCAGTACTTC.

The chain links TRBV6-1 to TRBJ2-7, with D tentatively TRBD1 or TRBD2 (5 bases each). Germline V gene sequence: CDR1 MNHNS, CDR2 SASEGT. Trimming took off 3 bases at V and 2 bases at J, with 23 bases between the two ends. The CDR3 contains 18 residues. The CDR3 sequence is CASSEMVHWRGETYEQYF. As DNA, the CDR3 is TGTGCCAGCAGTGAGATGGTACATTGGCGAGGGGAGACCTACGAGCAGTACTTC.

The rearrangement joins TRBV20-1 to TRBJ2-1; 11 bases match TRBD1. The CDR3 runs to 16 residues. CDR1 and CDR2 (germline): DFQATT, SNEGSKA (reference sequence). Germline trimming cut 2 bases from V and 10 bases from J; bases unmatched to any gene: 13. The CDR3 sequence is CSARPYRDRGIQEQFF. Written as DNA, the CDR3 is TGCAGTGCTAGACCATACCGGGACAGGGGGATACAAGAGCAGTTCTTC.

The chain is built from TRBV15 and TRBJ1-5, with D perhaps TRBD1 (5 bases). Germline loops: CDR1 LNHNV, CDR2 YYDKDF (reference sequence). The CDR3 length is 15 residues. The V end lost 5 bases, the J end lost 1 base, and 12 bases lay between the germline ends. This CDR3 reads CATSLSRQSNQPQHF. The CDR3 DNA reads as TGTGCCACCAGCCTTTCCAGACAGAGCAATCAGCCCCAGCATTTT.

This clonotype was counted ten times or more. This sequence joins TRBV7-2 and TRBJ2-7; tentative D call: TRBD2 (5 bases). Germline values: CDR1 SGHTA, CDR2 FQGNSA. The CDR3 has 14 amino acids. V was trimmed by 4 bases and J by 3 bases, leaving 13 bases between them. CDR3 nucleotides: TGTGCCAGCAGCTCAGGTTTGGGAGTCTACGAGCAGTACTTC. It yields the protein CASSSGLGVYEQYF.

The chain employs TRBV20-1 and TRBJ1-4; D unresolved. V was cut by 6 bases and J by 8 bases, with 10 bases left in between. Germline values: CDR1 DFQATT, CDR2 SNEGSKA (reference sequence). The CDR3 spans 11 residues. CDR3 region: CSAPQFEKLFF. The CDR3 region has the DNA TGCAGTGCCCCCCAGTTCGAAAAACTGTTTTTT.